Listed below are T cell receptor beta chains from one sample, sequenced in a study of cytomegalovirus exposure and HLA in healthy donors. Repertoires were generated with immunoSEQ multiplex PCR, while TCRdb's copy carries only in-frame clones and drops some. The sample holds 50,000 to 65,000 clones, around 95% seen once. Sequencing was done on a sample of PBMCs. These receptors originate from a woman between 18 and 30 years old in good health and CMV-seropositive. The CDR3 runs from the conserved cysteine through the conserved F or W. A D gene is named only where the DNA matches it firmly. Not every row has a clone size; where given, it reads once, few, many or a size class.

d_call: .; j_call: TRBJ2-7; clone_size: .; cdr3_length: 16; v_call: TRBV5-4; cdr3_aa: CASSTELTGLGREQYF; cdr3_nt: TGTGCCAGCAGCACGGAGCTTACAGGGCTAGGTAGAGAGCAGTACTTC
d_call: .; j_call: TRBJ2-1; clone_size: .; cdr3_length: 18; v_call: TRBV5-1; cdr3_aa: CASSLGFQASSLYNEQFF; cdr3_nt: TGCGCCAGCAGCTTGGGATTTCAGGCTAGCTCCCTCTACAATGAGCAGTTCTTC
d_call: .; j_call: TRBJ2-1; clone_size: once; cdr3_length: 15; v_call: TRBV2; cdr3_aa: CASSERGSSYNEQFF; cdr3_nt: TGTGCCAGCAGTGAAAGAGGGAGCTCCTACAATGAGCAGTTCTTC
d_call: .; j_call: TRBJ2-7; clone_size: .; cdr3_length: 11; v_call: TRBV11-2; cdr3_aa: CASRLEGEQYF; cdr3_nt: TGTGCCAGCAGGCTAGAGGGCGAGCAGTACTTC
d_call: .; j_call: TRBJ2-7; clone_size: .; cdr3_length: 16; v_call: TRBV9; cdr3_aa: CASSALGAGHWDEQYF; cdr3_nt: TGTGCCAGCAGCGCGTTAGGGGCGGGGCACTGGGACGAGCAGTACTTC
d_call: .; j_call: TRBJ2-1; clone_size: .; cdr3_length: 13; v_call: TRBV18; cdr3_aa: CASSPTRNNEQFF; cdr3_nt: TGTGCCAGCTCACCGACTAGAAACAATGAGCAGTTCTTC
d_call: .; j_call: TRBJ2-2; clone_size: once; cdr3_length: 11; v_call: TRBV29-1; cdr3_aa: CSVALTGELFF; cdr3_nt: TGCAGCGTTGCTCTCACCGGGGAGCTGTTTTTT
d_call: TRBD1; j_call: TRBJ2-5; clone_size: .; cdr3_length: 16; v_call: TRBV14; cdr3_aa: CASSLDRDRGHETQYF; cdr3_nt: TGTGCCAGCAGCCTGGACCGGGACAGGGGGCACGAGACCCAGTACTTC
d_call: .; j_call: TRBJ1-5; clone_size: .; cdr3_length: 13; v_call: TRBV2; cdr3_aa: CASSVREGQPQHF; cdr3_nt: TGTGCCAGCAGTGTCAGGGAAGGTCAGCCCCAGCATTTT
d_call: .; j_call: TRBJ1-3; clone_size: .; cdr3_length: 14; v_call: TRBV5-1; cdr3_aa: CASSPGQVGNTIYF; cdr3_nt: TGCGCCAGCAGCCCCGGTCAGGTTGGAAACACCATATATTTT
d_call: .; j_call: TRBJ1-1; clone_size: .; cdr3_length: 15; v_call: TRBV28; cdr3_aa: CASSFFGRRNTEAFF; cdr3_nt: TGTGCCAGCAGTTTCTTCGGCCGGAGGAACACTGAAGCTTTCTTT
d_call: .; j_call: TRBJ2-3; clone_size: .; cdr3_length: 15; v_call: TRBV7-2; cdr3_aa: CASRQSGGATDTQYF; cdr3_nt: TGTGCCAGCAGACAAAGTGGGGGGGCCACAGATACGCAGTATTTT